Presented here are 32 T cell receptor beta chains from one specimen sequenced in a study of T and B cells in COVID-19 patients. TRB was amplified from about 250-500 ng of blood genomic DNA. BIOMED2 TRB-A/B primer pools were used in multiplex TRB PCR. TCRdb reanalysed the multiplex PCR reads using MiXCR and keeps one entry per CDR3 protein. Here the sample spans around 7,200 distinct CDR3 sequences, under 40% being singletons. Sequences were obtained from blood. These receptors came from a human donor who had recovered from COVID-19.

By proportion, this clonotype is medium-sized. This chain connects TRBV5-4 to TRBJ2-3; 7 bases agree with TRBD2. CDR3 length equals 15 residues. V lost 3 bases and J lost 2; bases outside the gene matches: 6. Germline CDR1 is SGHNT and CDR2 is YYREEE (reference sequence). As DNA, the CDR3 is TGTGCCAGCAGCTCCACCGGGAGGCTCACAGATACGCAGTATTTT. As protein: CASSSTGRLTDTQYF.

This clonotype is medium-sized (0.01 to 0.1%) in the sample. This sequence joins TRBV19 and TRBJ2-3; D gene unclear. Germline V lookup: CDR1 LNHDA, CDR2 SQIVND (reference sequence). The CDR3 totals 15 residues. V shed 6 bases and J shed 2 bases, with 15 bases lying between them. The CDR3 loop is CASRLRDLLTDTQYF. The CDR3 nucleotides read TGTGCCAGTAGGTTAAGGGATTTGCTCACAGATACGCAGTATTTT.

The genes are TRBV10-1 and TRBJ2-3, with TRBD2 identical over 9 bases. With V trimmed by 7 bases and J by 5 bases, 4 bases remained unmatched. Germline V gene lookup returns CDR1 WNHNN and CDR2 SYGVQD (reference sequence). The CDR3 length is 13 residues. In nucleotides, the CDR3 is TGCGCCAGCACTTGGCGGGGGGGAGATACGCAGTATTTT. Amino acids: CASTWRGGDTQYF.

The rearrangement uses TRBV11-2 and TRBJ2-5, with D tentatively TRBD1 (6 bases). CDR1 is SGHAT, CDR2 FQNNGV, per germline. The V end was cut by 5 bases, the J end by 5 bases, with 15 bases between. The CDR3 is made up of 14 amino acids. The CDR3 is CASSPSRGEETQYF. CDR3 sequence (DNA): TGTGCCAGCAGCCCGAGCAGGGGTGAGGAGACCCAGTACTTC.

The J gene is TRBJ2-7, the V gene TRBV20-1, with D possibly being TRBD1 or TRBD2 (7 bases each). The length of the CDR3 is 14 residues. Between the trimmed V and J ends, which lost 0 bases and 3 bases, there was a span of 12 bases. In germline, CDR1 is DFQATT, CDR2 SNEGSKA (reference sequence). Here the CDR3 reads CSARDIRGGYEQYV. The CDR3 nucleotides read TGCAGTGCTAGAGATATCAGGGGGGGCTACGAGCAGTACGTC.

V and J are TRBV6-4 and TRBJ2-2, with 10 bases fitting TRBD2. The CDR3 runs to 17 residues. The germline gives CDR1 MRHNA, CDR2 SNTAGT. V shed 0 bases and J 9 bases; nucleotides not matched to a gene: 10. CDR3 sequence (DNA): TGTGCCAGCAGTGACTCAAAGGAGAGCGGGGGGGCTCGGGAGCTGTTTTTT. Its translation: CASSDSKESGGARELFF.

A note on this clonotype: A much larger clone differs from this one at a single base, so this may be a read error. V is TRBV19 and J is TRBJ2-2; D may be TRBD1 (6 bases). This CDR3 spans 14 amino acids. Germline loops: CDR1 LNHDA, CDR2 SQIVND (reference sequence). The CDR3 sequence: CASSSQGSRRDLFF. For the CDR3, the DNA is TGTGCCAGTAGTTCGCAGGGGTCCCGTCGGGATCTGTTTTTT.

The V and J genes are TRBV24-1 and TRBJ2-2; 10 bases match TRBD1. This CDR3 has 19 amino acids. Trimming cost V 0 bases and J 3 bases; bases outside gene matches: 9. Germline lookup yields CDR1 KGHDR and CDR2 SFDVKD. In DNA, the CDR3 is TGTGCCACCAGTGATTTGCAAATCTGGGACAGGGGAGACACCGGGGAGCTGTTTTTT. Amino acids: CATSDLQIWDRGDTGELFF.

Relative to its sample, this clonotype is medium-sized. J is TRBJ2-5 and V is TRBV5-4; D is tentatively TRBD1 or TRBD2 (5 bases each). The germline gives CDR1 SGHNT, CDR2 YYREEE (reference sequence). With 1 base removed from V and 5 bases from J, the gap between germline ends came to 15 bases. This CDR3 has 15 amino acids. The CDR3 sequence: CASSLLGRGPETQYF. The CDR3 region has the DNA TGTGCCAGCAGCTTGCTGGGACGCGGACCGGAGACCCAGTACTTC.

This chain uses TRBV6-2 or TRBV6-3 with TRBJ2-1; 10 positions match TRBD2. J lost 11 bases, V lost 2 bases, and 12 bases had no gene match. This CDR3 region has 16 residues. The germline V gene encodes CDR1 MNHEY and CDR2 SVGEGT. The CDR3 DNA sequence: TGTGCCAGCAGTTACCCCAAGCGGGGGGGTTCAGGTAAGCAGTTCTTC. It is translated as CASSYPKRGGSGKQFF.

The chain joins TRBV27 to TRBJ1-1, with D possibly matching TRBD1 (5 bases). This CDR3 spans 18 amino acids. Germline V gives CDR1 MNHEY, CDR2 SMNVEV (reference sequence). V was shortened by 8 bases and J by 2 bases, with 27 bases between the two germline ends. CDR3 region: CASRRKAFREKGNTEAFF. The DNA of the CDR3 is TGTGCCAGCCGTAGAAAGGCCTTCAGGGAGAAGGGTAACACTGAAGCTTTCTTT.

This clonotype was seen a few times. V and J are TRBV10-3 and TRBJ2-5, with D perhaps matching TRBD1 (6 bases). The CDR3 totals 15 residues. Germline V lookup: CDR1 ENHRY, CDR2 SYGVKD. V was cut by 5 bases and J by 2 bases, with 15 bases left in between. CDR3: CAISQPGATQETQYF. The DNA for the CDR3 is TGTGCCATCAGTCAGCCAGGGGCAACTCAAGAGACCCAGTACTTC.

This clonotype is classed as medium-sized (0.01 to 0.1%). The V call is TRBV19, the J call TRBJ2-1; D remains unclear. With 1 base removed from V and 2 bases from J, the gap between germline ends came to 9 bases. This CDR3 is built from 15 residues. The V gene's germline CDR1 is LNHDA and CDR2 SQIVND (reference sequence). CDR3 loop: CASSIGAAAYNEQFF. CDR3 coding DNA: TGTGCCAGTAGTATAGGGGCGGCTGCCTACAATGAGCAGTTCTTC.

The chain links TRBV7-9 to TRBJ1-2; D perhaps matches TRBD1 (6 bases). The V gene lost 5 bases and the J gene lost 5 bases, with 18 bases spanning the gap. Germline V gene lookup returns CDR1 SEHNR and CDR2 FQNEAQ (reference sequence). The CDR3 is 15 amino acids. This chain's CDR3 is CASSLSIGTPYGYTF. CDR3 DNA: TGTGCCAGCAGCCTTAGCATCGGGACACCATATGGCTACACCTTC.

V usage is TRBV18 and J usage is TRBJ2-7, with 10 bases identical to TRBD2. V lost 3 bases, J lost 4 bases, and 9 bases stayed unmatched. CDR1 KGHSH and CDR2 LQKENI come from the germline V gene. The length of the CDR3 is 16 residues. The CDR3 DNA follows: TGTGCCAGCTCACCCGTTCAAGCGGGGGGGCGGTACGAGCAGTACTTC. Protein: CASSPVQAGGRYEQYF.

CDR3 sequence: CATSEGGTGGNTIYF. CDR3 nucleotides: TGTGCCACCAGTGAAGGGGGGACAGGTGGAAACACCATATATTTT. The V gene is TRBV24-1, the J gene TRBJ1-3; the match to TRBD1 covers 8 bases. In germline, CDR1 is KGHDR, CDR2 SFDVKD. J lost 3 bases, V lost 4 bases, and 4 bases had no gene match. CDR3 size: 15 residues.

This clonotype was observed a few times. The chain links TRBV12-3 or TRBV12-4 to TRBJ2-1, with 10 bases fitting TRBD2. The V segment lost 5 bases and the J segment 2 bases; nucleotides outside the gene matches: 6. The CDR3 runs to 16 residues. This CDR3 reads CASSQGLAAAYNEQFF. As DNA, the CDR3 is TGTGCCAGCAGTCAAGGACTAGCGGCAGCCTACAATGAGCAGTTCTTC.

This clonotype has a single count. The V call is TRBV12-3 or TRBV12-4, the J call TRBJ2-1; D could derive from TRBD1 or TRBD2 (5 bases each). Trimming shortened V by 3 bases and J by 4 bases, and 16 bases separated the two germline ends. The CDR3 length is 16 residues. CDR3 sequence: CASSLSREPRYNEQFF. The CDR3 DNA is TGTGCCAGCAGTTTGTCCAGGGAGCCACGATACAATGAGCAGTTCTTC.

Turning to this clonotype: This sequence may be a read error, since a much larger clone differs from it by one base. CDR3: CASSMTGGYNEQFF. The CDR3 nucleotides read TGTGCCAGCAGCATGACGGGGGGGTACAATGAGCAGTTCTTC. The chain employs TRBV5-6 and TRBJ2-1; 8 bases line up with TRBD2. Trimming at V came to 4 bases and at J to 4 bases, leaving 4 bases not matched to a gene. This CDR3 has 14 residues. The germline CDR1 and CDR2 sequences are SGHDT and YYEEEE.

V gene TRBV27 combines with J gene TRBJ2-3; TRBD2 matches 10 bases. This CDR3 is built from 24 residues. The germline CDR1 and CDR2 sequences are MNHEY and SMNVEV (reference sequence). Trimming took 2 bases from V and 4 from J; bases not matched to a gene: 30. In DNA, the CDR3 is TGTGCCAGCAGTTTACTAGCGGGGGTGAACACCGGGGAGCTGAGCGGGGGGGCCCCAGATACGCAGTATTTT. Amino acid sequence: CASSLLAGVNTGELSGGAPDTQYF.

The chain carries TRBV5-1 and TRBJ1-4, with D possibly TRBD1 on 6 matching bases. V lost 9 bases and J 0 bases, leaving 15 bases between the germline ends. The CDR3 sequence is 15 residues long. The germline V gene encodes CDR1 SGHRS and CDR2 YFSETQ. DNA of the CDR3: TGCGCCATCGACAGGTCTGTAGCAACTAATGAAAAACTGTTTTTT. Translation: CAIDRSVATNEKLFF.

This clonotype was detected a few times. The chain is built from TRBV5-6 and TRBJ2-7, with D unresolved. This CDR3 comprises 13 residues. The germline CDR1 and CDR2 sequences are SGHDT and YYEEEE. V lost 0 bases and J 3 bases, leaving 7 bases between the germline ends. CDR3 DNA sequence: TGTGCCAGCAGCTTGGGGGAAAACTACGAGCAGTACTTC. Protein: CASSLGENYEQYF.

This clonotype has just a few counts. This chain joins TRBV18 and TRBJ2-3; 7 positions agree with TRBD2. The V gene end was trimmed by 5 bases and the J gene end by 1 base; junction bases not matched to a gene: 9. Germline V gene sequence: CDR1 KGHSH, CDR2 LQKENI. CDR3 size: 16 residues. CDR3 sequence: CASSALSGFGTDTQYF. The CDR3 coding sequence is TGTGCCAGCTCAGCCCTTAGCGGGTTCGGCACAGATACGCAGTATTTT.

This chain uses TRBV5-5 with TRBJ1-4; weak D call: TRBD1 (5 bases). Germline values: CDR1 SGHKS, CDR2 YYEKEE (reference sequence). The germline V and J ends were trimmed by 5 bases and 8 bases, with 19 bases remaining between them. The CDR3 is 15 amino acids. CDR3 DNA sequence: TGTGCCAGCAGACAAACGGGGCAGGGAGGCGAAAAACTGTTTTTT. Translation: CASRQTGQGGEKLFF.

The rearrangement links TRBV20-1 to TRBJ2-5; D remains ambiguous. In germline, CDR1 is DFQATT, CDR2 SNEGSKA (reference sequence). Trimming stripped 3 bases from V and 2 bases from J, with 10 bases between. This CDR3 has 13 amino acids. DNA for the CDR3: TGCAGTGCTAGGGTCATATCGCAAGAGACCCAGTACTTC. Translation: CSARVISQETQYF.

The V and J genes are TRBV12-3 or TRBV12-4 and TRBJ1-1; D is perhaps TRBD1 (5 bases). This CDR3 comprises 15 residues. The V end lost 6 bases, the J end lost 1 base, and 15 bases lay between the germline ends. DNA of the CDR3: TGTGCCAGCAGCTTTACCGGACAACAGAACACTGAAGCTTTCTTT. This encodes CASSFTGQQNTEAFF.

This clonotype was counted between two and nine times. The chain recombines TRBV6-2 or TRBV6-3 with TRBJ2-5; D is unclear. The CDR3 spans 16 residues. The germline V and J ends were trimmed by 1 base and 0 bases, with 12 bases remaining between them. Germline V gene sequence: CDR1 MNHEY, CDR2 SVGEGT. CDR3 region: CASSYFRPPYQETQYF. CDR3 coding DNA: TGTGCCAGCAGTTACTTCAGGCCCCCTTACCAAGAGACCCAGTACTTC.

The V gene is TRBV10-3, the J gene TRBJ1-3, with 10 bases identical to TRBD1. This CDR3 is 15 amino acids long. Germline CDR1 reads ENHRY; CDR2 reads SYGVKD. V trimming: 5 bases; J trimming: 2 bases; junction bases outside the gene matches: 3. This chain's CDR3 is CAISTGQGAGNTIYF. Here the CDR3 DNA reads TGTGCCATCAGTACCGGACAGGGGGCTGGAAACACCATATATTTT.

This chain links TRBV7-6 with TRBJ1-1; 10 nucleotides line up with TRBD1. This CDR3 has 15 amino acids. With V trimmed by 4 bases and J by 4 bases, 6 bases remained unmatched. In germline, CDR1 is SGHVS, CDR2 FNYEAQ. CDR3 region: CASSSRTGGATEAFF. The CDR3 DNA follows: TGTGCCAGCAGCTCACGGACAGGGGGAGCCACTGAAGCTTTCTTT.

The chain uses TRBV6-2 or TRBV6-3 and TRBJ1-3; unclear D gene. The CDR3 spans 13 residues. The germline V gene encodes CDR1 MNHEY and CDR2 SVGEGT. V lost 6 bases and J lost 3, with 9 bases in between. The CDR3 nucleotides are TGTGCCAGCAGGCCGACTGGTGGAAACACCATATATTTT. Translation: CASRPTGGNTIYF.

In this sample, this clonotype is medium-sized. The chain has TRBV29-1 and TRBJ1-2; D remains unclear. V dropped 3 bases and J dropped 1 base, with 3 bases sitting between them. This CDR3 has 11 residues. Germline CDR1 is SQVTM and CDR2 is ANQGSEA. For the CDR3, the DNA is TGCAGCGTTGATAGTAACTATGGCTACACCTTC. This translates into CSVDSNYGYTF.

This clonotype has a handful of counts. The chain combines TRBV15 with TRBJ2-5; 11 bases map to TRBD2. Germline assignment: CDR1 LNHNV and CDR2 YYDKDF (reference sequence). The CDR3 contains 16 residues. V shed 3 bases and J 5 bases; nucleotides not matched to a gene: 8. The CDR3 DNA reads TGTGCCACCAGCAGCTTGCTTAGCGGGGGGGGCGAGACCCAGTACTTC. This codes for CATSSLLSGGGETQYF.